This entry lists 14 T cell receptor beta chains sequenced from one sample in a study of blood T cell repertoires in COVID-19. Libraries were prepared by immunoSEQ multiplex PCR; TCRdb keeps only in-frame clonotypes and omits some of them. Of around 60,000 clones detected, 92% appear once; the ten largest clones hold 3.5% to 5.5%. Sequences were obtained from peripheral blood. These TCRs come from a man in his fifties with active COVID-19.

The V gene is TRBV7-8, the J gene TRBJ2-1; a possible D gene is TRBD2 (7 bases). CDR1 is SGHVS, CDR2 FQNEAQ, per germline. The V gene lost 5 bases and the J gene lost 9 bases, with 20 bases spanning the gap. The CDR3 is made up of 15 amino acids. CDR3 protein: CASSPRWGGRAEQFF. Here the CDR3 DNA reads TGTGCCAGCAGCCCAAGGTGGGGGGGCCGTGCTGAGCAGTTCTTC.

J is TRBJ1-3 and V is TRBV23-1, with no clear D. TRBV23-1 is given ORF status, its function remaining uncertain. V lost 0 bases, J lost 0 bases, and 12 bases lay in between. The CDR3 is 17 residues long. CDR3 bases: TGCGCCAGCAGTCAATCCAAAGTCCACACCTCTGGAAACACCATATATTTT. Amino acids: CASSQSKVHTSGNTIYF.

This clone was counted once. The chain couples TRBV29-1 to TRBJ2-5, with D perhaps TRBD2 (5 bases). Trimming removed 6 bases from V and 3 bases from J, with 11 bases in between. The CDR3 runs 12 residues. Per germline, CDR1 SQVTM and CDR2 ANQGSEA. In nucleotides, the CDR3 is TGCAGCGTGGCGAGGGAAGAAGAGACCCAGTACTTC. As protein: CSVAREEETQYF.

This clone appeared once. This chain links TRBV20-1 with TRBJ2-7; TRBD2 matches at 8 bases. The length of the CDR3 is 13 residues. V lost 3 bases and J lost 4; bases outside the gene matches: 5. The V gene's germline CDR1 is DFQATT and CDR2 SNEGSKA (reference sequence). CDR3 in DNA: TGCAGTGCTAGTACCGGGAGGGAGTACGAGCAGTACTTC. Translating gives CSASTGREYEQYF.

The chain is built from TRBV10-3 and TRBJ2-7, with 10 bases matching TRBD1. V shed 7 bases and J 5 bases; nucleotides not matched to a gene: 8. The CDR3 is 14 amino acids. The germline CDR1 and CDR2 sequences are ENHRY and SYGVKD. CDR3 bases: TGTGCCATCACCGGGACAGGGGTAATCAACGAGCAGTACTTC. It yields the protein CAITGTGVINEQYF.

The V and J genes are TRBV5-1 and TRBJ2-3, with D possibly being TRBD1 (5 bases). Trimming took off 5 bases at V and 4 bases at J, with 11 bases between the two ends. Germline V gene data show CDR1 as SGHRS and CDR2 as YFSETQ. The CDR3 is 13 amino acids. Written as DNA, the CDR3 is TGCGCCAGCAGGACTCAGGGATCAGATACGCAGTATTTT. Protein sequence: CASRTQGSDTQYF.

V usage is TRBV19 and J usage is TRBJ1-2; the match to TRBD1 covers 7 bases. The CDR3 is 14 amino acids. Germline V gene data show CDR1 as LNHDA and CDR2 as SQIVND (reference sequence). V trimming: 5 bases; J trimming: 4 bases; junction bases outside the gene matches: 7. The CDR3 DNA sequence: TGTGCCAGTAGTGCCCGACAGGGAGGCTATGGCTACACCTTC. Its protein product is CASSARQGGYGYTF.

The rearrangement joins TRBV3-1 (or the pseudogene TRBV3-2) to TRBJ2-7; D is possibly TRBD2 (5 bases). Germline CDR1 and CDR2: LGHDT and YNNKEL (reference sequence). The CDR3 is 16 amino acids. V shed 6 bases and J shed 2 bases, with 20 bases lying between them. The CDR3 region has the DNA TGTGCCAGCAGACAAACACCTCTGGCGGGCCCCTACGAGCAGTACTTC. This translates into CASRQTPLAGPYEQYF.

The chain links TRBV7-9 to TRBJ2-2, with unresolved D. The CDR3 is made up of 14 amino acids. Trimming took off 2 bases at V and 4 bases at J, with 8 bases between the two ends. Germline V gene data show CDR1 as SEHNR and CDR2 as FQNEAQ (reference sequence). The CDR3 DNA is TGTGCCAGCAGCTTATTTCCTCTCACCGGGGAGCTGTTTTTT. Amino acid sequence: CASSLFPLTGELFF.

The chain carries TRBV10-3 and TRBJ2-3, with TRBD2 identical over 7 bases. The trim removed 0 bases at V and 0 bases at J, leaving 15 bases unmatched. CDR1 is ENHRY, CDR2 SYGVKD, per germline. The CDR3 spans 20 residues. CDR3 sequence (DNA): TGTGCCATCAGTGAGTCGAAGGTAACTGGACTAGTCACTAGCACAGATACGCAGTATTTT. This gives the protein CAISESKVTGLVTSTDTQYF.

This rearrangement joins TRBV5-5 to TRBJ1-3, with D unresolved. Germline V gene lookup returns CDR1 SGHKS and CDR2 YYEKEE (reference sequence). CDR3 length: 14 amino acids. Trimming pared 7 bases from V and 0 bases from J, leaving 11 bases between. CDR3 nucleotide sequence: TGTGCCAGCGGAGCGGGTATCTCTGGAAACACCATATATTTT. Translated: CASGAGISGNTIYF.

This chain uses TRBV4-1 with TRBJ2-7; D is undetermined. CDR1 is MGHRA and CDR2 is YSYEKL in the germline V gene. V lost 0 bases, J lost 5 bases, and 8 bases lay in between. The CDR3 has 13 amino acids. CDR3 nucleotides: TGCGCCAGCAGCCAAGAACGGGTGAACGAGCAGTACTTC. Its translation: CASSQERVNEQYF.

The chain links TRBV9 to TRBJ2-7; tentative D call: TRBD2 (5 bases). The V gene lost 0 bases and the J gene lost 3 bases, with 16 bases spanning the gap. CDR3 size: 16 residues. Germline assignment: CDR1 SGDLS and CDR2 YYNGEE. CDR3 nucleotides: TGTGCCAGCAGCGTAGGAGCCCCCGGGGATATCTACGAGCAGTACTTC. This sequence encodes CASSVGAPGDIYEQYF.

The chain uses TRBV30 and TRBJ1-1; a possible D gene is TRBD1 (5 bases). V was cut by 2 bases and J by 5 bases, with 12 bases left in between. The CDR3 spans 13 residues. Germline V gene lookup returns CDR1 GTSNPN and CDR2 SVGIG (reference sequence). CDR3 amino acids: CAWSPGGGTEAFF. In DNA form, the CDR3 reads TGTGCCTGGAGTCCTGGGGGGGGAACTGAAGCTTTCTTT.